These 8 T cell receptor beta chains originate from one sample sequenced in a study of CD8 T cells in Susac syndrome (dated by TCRdb to between 2019 and 2020). Libraries were constructed by the immunoSEQ multiplex PCR assay. RNA was extracted using the RNeasy kit, and about 0.45 to 1 ug of the RNA was reverse transcribed with random hexamers. TCRdb trimmed the raw reads at Q25, called clones with MiXCR and kept productive beta chains. When rows share a CDR3 protein, they turn into one entry using the most common DNA and genes. Present in this sample are 85,000 to 120,000 distinct CDR3 sequences, around 94% of which were seen just once. Clones ranked in the top ten supply 0.4% to 0.5% of the sample. The sample taken for sequencing was CD8+ T cells from PBMCs. The receptors stem from a human donor with Susac syndrome.

V is TRBV12-3 or TRBV12-4 and J is TRBJ1-1; D not certain. V dropped 8 bases and J dropped 3 bases, with 7 bases sitting between them. CDR3 size: 11 residues. CDR3 region: CASFGHTEAFF. CDR3 sequence (DNA): TGTGCCAGCTTCGGACACACTGAAGCTTTCTTT.

This chain connects TRBV7-8 to TRBJ2-5; no clear D gene. The germline V gene encodes CDR1 SGHVS and CDR2 FQNEAQ. This CDR3 spans 17 amino acids. V was cut by 0 bases and J by 4 bases, with 18 bases left in between. The CDR3 loop reads CASSLAPGIGNGETQYF. CDR3 nucleotides: TGTGCCAGCAGCTTAGCGCCGGGTATAGGGAACGGAGAGACCCAGTACTTC. Full variable domain (missing parts from reference TRBV7-8 and TRBJ2-5): GAGVSQSPRYKVAKRGQDVALRCDPISGHVSLFWYQQALGQGPEFLTYFQNEAQLDKSGLPSDRFFAERPEGSVSTLKIQRTQQEDSAVYLCASSLAPGIGNGETQYFGPGTRLLVL.

This chain uses TRBV11-2 with TRBJ2-1; D gene unclear. CDR1 and CDR2 (germline): SGHAT, FQNNGV. Trimming took off 3 bases at V and 0 bases at J, with 9 bases between the two ends. The CDR3 length is 15 residues. The CDR3 DNA sequence: TGTGCCAGCAGCTTCGGCGGCAACTCCTACAATGAGCAGTTCTTC. Its translation is CASSFGGNSYNEQFF.

This sequence joins TRBV27 and TRBJ2-7; tentatively, D is TRBD1 (5 bases). CDR1 is MNHEY and CDR2 is SMNVEV in the germline V gene (reference sequence). The CDR3 totals 13 residues. V lost 4 bases to trimming and J lost 4 bases, with 11 bases between them. The CDR3 is CASSSGPGYEQYF. Here the CDR3 DNA reads TGTGCCAGCAGTTCAGGGCCCGGATACGAGCAGTACTTC.

The V gene is TRBV9, the J gene TRBJ2-7; TRBD1 matches 11 bases. With V trimmed by 3 bases and J by 6 bases, 11 bases remained unmatched. Germline V gene data show CDR1 as SGDLS and CDR2 as YYNGEE. This CDR3 contains 16 residues. DNA of the CDR3: TGTGCCAGCAGCGCCGAACCGGGACAGGGGGACACCGAGCAGTACTTC. Its translation is CASSAEPGQGDTEQYF.

J is TRBJ2-3 and V is TRBV5-1, with TRBD1 as a possible D gene (5 bases). Deletions cut 4 bases from V and 3 bases from J, with 15 bases between. Germline V gene data show CDR1 as SGHRS and CDR2 as YFSETQ. The CDR3 loop spans 15 amino acids. The CDR3 loop reads CASSLKKQGTDTQYF. CDR3 nucleotide sequence: TGCGCCAGCAGCCTGAAGAAGCAGGGAACAGATACGCAGTATTTT.

This clonotype was picked up one time. The junction and the germline gene differ at one end; a read error may be behind it. The chain employs TRBV7-2 and TRBJ2-7, with a weak D call TRBD2 (6 bases). CDR1 SGHTA and CDR2 FQGNSA come from the germline V gene. CDR3 size: 13 residues. This chain's CDR3 is CASRLGGEHEQYF. In DNA, the CDR3 is TGTGCCAGCAGGTTAGGCGGGGAGCACGAGCAGTACTTC.

The chain links TRBV4-2 to TRBJ1-6; possible D gene TRBD1, 6 bases. CDR3 length equals 16 residues. The V gene's germline CDR1 is LGHNA and CDR2 YNFKEQ. V lost 0 bases to trimming and J lost 6 bases, with 12 bases between them. The CDR3: CASSQDRTGTNSPLHF. In DNA, the CDR3 is TGTGCCAGCAGCCAAGACCGAACAGGGACTAATTCACCCCTCCACTTT.